The 4 T cell receptor beta chains below were found in one sample sequenced in a study of radiation and T cells in renal cell carcinoma. The data were produced by immunoSEQ multiplex PCR, yet TCRdb's version contains in-frame clones alone and is incomplete. The repertoire consists of tens of thousands of clones, with about 80% occurring once and the leading ten covering about 6.4%. Documented time point: blood 4 weeks post-SBRT, at nephrectomy. Noted treatment: 15 Gy SBRT to primary tumor, nephrectomy 4 weeks later. This specimen was blood, taken from a patient whose treatment included radiotherapy and nephrectomy. The source of these receptors is a man in his fifties or sixties with renal cell carcinoma.

The chain carries TRBV11-2 and TRBJ1-2; no firm D call. With 1 base removed from V and 13 bases from J, the gap between germline ends came to 16 bases. This CDR3 has 13 residues. Germline V CDR1 and CDR2: SGHAT, FQNNGV. CDR3 nucleotides: TGTGCCAGCAGCTTAGGTCCAGGAAATTGGCTCACCTTC. Its protein product is CASSLGPGNWLTF.

This chain links TRBV25-1 with TRBJ2-5; perhaps TRBD1 as D (7 bases). Germline-derived CDR1 and CDR2 are MGHDK and SYGVNS. V lost 1 base to trimming and J lost 3 bases, with 12 bases between them. This CDR3 contains 15 residues. CDR3 residues: CASSESGRGEETQYF. The CDR3 DNA follows: TGTGCCAGCAGTGAATCTGGCAGGGGGGAAGAGACCCAGTACTTC.

The chain couples TRBV2 to TRBJ1-4; a possible D gene is TRBD1 (5 bases). Germline V CDR1 and CDR2: SNHLY, FYNNEI. Trimming removed 2 bases from V and 4 bases from J, with 23 bases in between. The CDR3 covers 19 residues. This chain's CDR3 is CASSEPDNSGTALNEKLFF. Here the CDR3 DNA reads TGTGCCAGCAGTGAACCGGATAACTCCGGGACGGCTCTTAATGAAAAACTGTTTTTT.

The rearrangement uses TRBV5-8 and TRBJ2-1; 12 bases are shared with TRBD2. Germline V gene sequence: CDR1 SGHTS, CDR2 YDEGEE. The trim removed 4 bases at V and 3 bases at J, leaving 2 bases unmatched. The CDR3 has 15 residues. CDR3 loop: CASSTLAGGYNEQFF. CDR3 DNA sequence: TGTGCCAGCAGCACACTAGCGGGAGGCTACAATGAGCAGTTCTTC.